The source of this T cell receptor (beta chain) is a study of T-cell memory formation after mild COVID-19. Study-level points and caveats: Those CD4+ clones that contracted were mainly in CM and EM (CD8+ ones in EMRA). Day 15 to 85 contractors were CD4/CD8 balanced; later expanders leaned CD4+. Memory cells collected pre-infection included some clones that later responded, suggesting cross-reactive memory joined.

TCRdb re-called the 5' RACE reads through MiXCR, storing one row per CDR3 protein. The sample holds about 410,000 distinct CDR3 sequences, 23% seen once. The germline V and J ends were trimmed by 3 bases and 3 bases, with 10 bases remaining between them. Germline values: CDR1 SGDLS, CDR2 YYNGEE. CDR3 length: 13 amino acids. A single count supports this clonotype. The target antigen is unknown. Sequenced: PBMCs or a T cell subset sorted from them (not recorded which). The sequence was collected from an adult woman who had mild COVID-19 (a few samples of this study predate the infection). Cell type and time point are not known. The V and J genes are TRBV9 and TRBJ2-7; D gene uncertain. CDR3 sequence (DNA): TGTGCCAGCAGCGGTGGGTTGAACTACGAGCAGTACTTC. It codes for CASSGGLNYEQYF.